The 5 T cell receptor beta chains in this list originate from one sample, sequenced in a study of graft-versus-host responses after intestinal transplantation. Their target antigens are unknown. Measured with immunoSEQ multiplex PCR; TCRdb has only the in-frame clones, and not every one. The sample lists just under 65,000 clones, more than 90% seen once, with about 1.5% in the top ten. This specimen was unstimulated CD8+ T cells sorted from spleen or lymph node cells, taken before transplant. The receptors here all came from a human donor who was the organ donor for an intestinal transplant.

This chain uses TRBV5-6 with TRBJ2-7; 8 positions agree with TRBD2. The CDR3 spans 15 residues. Trimming cost V 0 bases and J 3 bases; bases outside gene matches: 5. Germline CDR1 and CDR2: SGHDT and YYEEEE. CDR3 loop: CASSLGAGEGYEQYF. DNA of the CDR3: TGTGCCAGCAGCTTGGGAGCGGGAGAGGGCTACGAGCAGTACTTC.

The rearrangement links TRBV4-3 to TRBJ1-3; D perhaps matches TRBD1 (5 bases). CDR3 length: 15 residues. Trimming cost V 4 bases and J 0 bases, with 10 bases left between them. CDR1 and CDR2 from the germline V gene are LGHNA and YSLEER. CDR3 DNA: TGCGCCAGCAGCCCAGGCACAGGCTCTGGAAACACCATATATTTT. Residues: CASSPGTGSGNTIYF.

V is TRBV5-4 and J is TRBJ2-5; 8 nucleotides align to TRBD2. After removal of 4 bases from V and 5 bases from J, the junction contained 13 bases not matched to a gene. This CDR3 is 16 amino acids long. The germline V gene has CDR1 SGHNT and CDR2 YYREEE (reference sequence). CDR3 sequence (DNA): TGTGCCAGCAGCCCCGAGAAGCGGGAGATGTCGGAGACCCAGTACTTC. Residues: CASSPEKREMSETQYF. Full variable domain (remainder filled in from reference TRBV5-4 and TRBJ2-5): ETGVTQSPTHLIKTRGQQVTLRCSSQSGHNTVSWYQQALGQGPQFIFQYYREEENGRGNFPPRFSGLQFPNYSSELNVNALELDDSALYLCASSPEKREMSETQYFGPGTRLLVL.

The chain uses TRBV9 and TRBJ2-4; D gene ambiguous. The CDR3 has 14 residues. With 0 bases removed from V and 5 bases from J, the gap between germline ends came to 9 bases. Germline V gene sequence: CDR1 SGDLS, CDR2 YYNGEE. CDR3 loop: CASSVGIAQNIQYF. CDR3 sequence (DNA): TGTGCCAGCAGCGTAGGCATAGCTCAAAACATTCAGTACTTC.

The count of this clone is one. The CDR3 region has the DNA TGTGCCAGCAGCCCAACAACCACGGGGTTGGAGGGAACTGAAGCTTTCTTT. It codes for CASSPTTTGLEGTEAFF. This chain links TRBV5-4 with TRBJ1-1; D remains ambiguous. V dropped 4 bases and J dropped 5 bases, with 24 bases sitting between them. The CDR3 has 17 amino acids. Germline V gene sequence: CDR1 SGHNT, CDR2 YYREEE (reference sequence).